This TCR beta chain came from a study of CD8+ T cells in alopecia areata (dated by TCRdb to 2016 to 2018). Regarding the study in general: Treated patients were enrolled in an open-label pilot trial of oral tofacitinib, 5 to 10 mg twice daily, for moderate-to-severe alopecia areata. Patients stayed on tofacitinib for 6 to 18 months and then had 6 months of follow-up off drug so that delayed response and recurrence could be assessed. For the treated patients, the SALT score, which quantifies what percentage of scalp surface area is affected, served as the measure of disease severity. The study used high-throughput TCRbeta sequencing to examine T cell clonal expansion in alopecia areata, in both the C3H/HeJ mouse model and human patients. In humans, TCRbeta sequencing was performed on scalp tissue and on sorted CD4+ and CD8+ peripheral blood T cells from healthy controls and from patients with patchy or totalis/universalis alopecia areata. Patients on tofacitinib were biopsied at baseline and after 4 and 24 weeks of treatment, and several of the patients also had a later scalp biopsy. Scalp clonality was compared among normal scalp (n=4), patchy alopecia areata scalp (n=8), and alopecia totalis/universalis scalp (n=8). RNA was obtained with the PAXgene miRNA kit for fixed scalp, the miRNeasy kit for PBMCs, and the RNeasy kit for mouse skin. Amplification of TCRbeta CDR3 regions was done by immunoSEQ multiplex PCR using 35 Vbeta forward primers and 13 Jbeta reverse primers. On the study overall, not on this receptor specifically: Tofacitinib significantly lowered scalp clonality and the number of expanded CD8+ clones among the top 100 scalp clones. Scalp TCR repertoire analysis is complicated because resident alphabeta T cells in normal human skin are also sequenced, whereas mouse skin is dominated by gammadelta T cells. Many expanded lesional clones were found to persist in scalp and blood during tofacitinib treatment, and relapse after treatment cessation may be partly explained by this persistence. Shared TCR sequences between patients were less evident than in mice, which may be partly attributable to HLA diversity in the patient population. Because the treated cohort was small and had just a single nonresponder, larger studies are needed to establish links between baseline CD8+ expansion and response. Compared with normal scalp, lesional scalp had higher clonality and more expanded CD8+ clones, particularly in alopecia totalis/universalis, a pattern that suggests antigenic drive.

Worth noting for this clone: No antigen is known for it. It has no much larger one-base neighbor in the sample; base qualities were not kept.

Based on the germline V gene (reference sequence), the CDR1 and CDR2 sequences are GTSNPN and SVGIG. The CDR3 covers 16 residues, taking in both the cysteine and the phenylalanine. The kept DNA is CDR3 alone, 48 bases in frame from the first base. V is pruned by 0 bases and J by 2 bases, leaving 7 bases of the junction without a gene match. Preparation of the library involved the immunoSEQ multiplex PCR assay. RNA was extracted from all samples and reverse transcribed into cDNA as template for TCR sequencing. SuperScript III was used to make first-strand cDNA, primed with a 2:1 mix of oligo-dT and random hexamers. A synthetic immune receptor repertoire was used to measure amplification bias, and any remaining bias was corrected computationally. As for the original processing: Raw reads were preprocessed to remove errors, and CDR3 was defined by IMGT conventions from the conserved cysteine to phenylalanine. Clonality was computed as 1 minus the Shannon entropy, with the entropy normalized by log2 of the number of productive unique TCRs. Scalp TCRbeta sequences were cross-referenced with sorted blood CD4 and CD8 repertoires so that the CD4 or CD8 identity of scalp clones could be inferred. TCRdb holds this immuneACCESS table with in-frame rearrangements only. Some clones are missing; in checked studies, unresolved V genes explain under half, and the rest has no known cause. The V and J calls and clone size come from that table; D and trimming were worked out from the DNA. Across this sample there are hundreds of thousands of clones, with over 60% seen only once. Together, the top ten hold 0.95% to 1.5% of the sample.

The treatment or condition tag for this specimen amounts to: oral pan-JAK inhibitor, 5-10 mg twice daily. Lesional scalp punch biopsies and peripheral blood were collected from alopecia areata patients. After PBMCs were isolated by density centrifugation and stained for CD3, CD4 and CD8, a FACSAria was used to sort CD4+ and CD8+ T cells. The origin of this receptor is a human donor with alopecia areata. The sample was CD4+ T cells sorted from blood, taken between weeks 43 and 45, from a patient treated with tofacitinib. Recombination joined TRBV30 with TRBJ2-3; TRBD2 agrees with 8 junctional bases. The bases read TGTGCCTGGAGTGTAGGAGCGGGGGCCCACACAGATACGCAGTATTTT. This sequence encodes CAWSVGAGAHTDTQYF.